These 4 T cell receptor beta chains were all obtained from the same sample, sequenced in a study of OX40 agonist ivuxolimab in advanced cancers. The library was obtained by the immunoSEQ multiplex PCR assay. The clones in this table, taken by TCRdb from immuneACCESS, are in-frame only. Not every clone is retained; where verified, under half of the shortfall comes from an unresolved V gene, and the cause of the rest is unknown. This sample gives about 59,000 clones in total; 82% of them show up just once. The top ten constitute approximately 0.56% of the sample. Material: CD4+ or CD8+ T cells sorted from blood, obtained in a trial of the OX40 agonist ivuxolimab. These receptors were obtained from an adult with an advanced solid tumor such as melanoma, head and neck, liver or kidney cancer.

The V gene is TRBV5-1, the J gene TRBJ1-2; D might be TRBD1 (5 bases). Germline CDR1 is SGHRS and CDR2 is YFSETQ. Deletions cut 4 bases from V and 6 bases from J, with 13 bases between. This CDR3 comprises 13 residues. The CDR3: CASSVGGVDGYTF. For the CDR3, the DNA is TGCGCCAGCAGCGTGGGAGGGGTCGATGGCTACACCTTC.

The V call is TRBV29-1, the J call TRBJ1-1, with TRBD1 as a possible D gene (5 bases). CDR3 length equals 12 residues. The germline V gene has CDR1 SQVTM and CDR2 ANQGSEA. Trimming took 4 bases from V and 0 from J, leaving 6 bases between them. DNA of the CDR3: TGCAGCGTTGGAGGGGTGAACACTGAAGCTTTCTTT. Its translation is CSVGGVNTEAFF.

In its sample, this clone was seen a few times. V gene TRBV11-1 combines with J gene TRBJ1-1, with TRBD1 matching over 8 bases. V shed 5 bases and J 3 bases; nucleotides not matched to a gene: 8. Germline assignment: CDR1 SGHAT and CDR2 FQDESV (reference sequence). This CDR3 spans 15 amino acids. The CDR3 loop reads CASSPRTGRDTEAFF. Written as DNA, the CDR3 is TGTGCCAGCAGCCCCCGGACAGGGAGGGACACTGAAGCTTTCTTT.

The rearrangement joins TRBV7-9 to TRBJ2-5, with D possibly TRBD1 on 6 matching bases. This CDR3 has 14 amino acids. The V gene lost 2 bases and the J gene lost 4 bases, with 11 bases spanning the gap. Germline V gives CDR1 SEHNR, CDR2 FQNEAQ (reference sequence). CDR3 in amino acids: CASSLRGSGETQYF. CDR3 nucleotide sequence: TGTGCCAGCAGCTTAAGGGGGAGTGGAGAGACCCAGTACTTC. Filled out from reference TRBV7-9 and TRBJ2-5, the complete variable domain reads DTGVSQNPRHKITKRGQNVTFRCDPISEHNRLYWYRQTLGQGPEFLTYFQNEAQLEKSRLLSDRFSAERPKGSFSTLEIQRTEQGDSAMYLCASSLRGSGETQYFGPGTRLLVL.